This TCR beta chain comes out of a study of blood T cells in healthy people across ages. Worth noting for this clonotype: Its antigen is unidentified.

A sample-barcoded 5' primer and a J-beta primer mix were used in a second PCR of roughly 6 to 11 cycles. Template switching added a 12-random-nucleotide identifier to every cDNA molecule. TCRdb re-analysed the 5' RACE reads in MiXCR, keeping a single row per CDR3 protein. This sample has under 750,000 distinct CDR3 sequences, with around 50% found just once. The CDR3 is 16 residues long. CDR1 is SGHTA, CDR2 FQGNSA, per germline. Trimming took 5 bases from V and 0 from J; bases not matched to a gene: 4. Study results and limitations: Shifts in expanded clonotypes may have been confounded by donor CMV status, which was unknown. Long-lived donors had more naive CD4+ cells and higher diversity than aged donors.

J is TRBJ2-3 and V is TRBV7-2, with TRBD2 identical over 11 bases. This sequence was found in an elderly man in good health. Sequencing was done on a sample of blood. The CDR3 protein is CASSRASGGSTDTQYF. The CDR3 nucleotides read TGTGCCAGCAGCCGAGCTAGCGGGGGGAGCACAGATACGCAGTATTTT. Using reference TRBV7-2 and TRBJ2-3 for the parts outside the CDR3, the full variable domain is GAGVSQSPSNKVTEKGKDVELRCDPISGHTALYWYRQSLGQGLEFLIYFQGNSAPDKSGLPSDRFSAERTGGSVSTLTIQRTQQEDSAVYLCASSRASGGSTDTQYFGPGTRLTVL.